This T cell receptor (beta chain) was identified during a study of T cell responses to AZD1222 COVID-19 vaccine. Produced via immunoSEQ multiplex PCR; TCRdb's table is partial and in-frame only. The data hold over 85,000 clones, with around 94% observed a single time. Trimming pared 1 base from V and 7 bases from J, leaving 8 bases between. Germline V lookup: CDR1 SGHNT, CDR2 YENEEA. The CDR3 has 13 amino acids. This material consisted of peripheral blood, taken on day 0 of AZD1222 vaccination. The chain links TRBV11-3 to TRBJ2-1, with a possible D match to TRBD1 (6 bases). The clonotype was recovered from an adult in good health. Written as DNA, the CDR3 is TGTGCCAGCAGCTTAGTTAGGGGGAATGAGCAGTTCTTC. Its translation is CASSLVRGNEQFF.